Below are 32 T cell receptor beta chains sequenced from a single sample in a study of CD8 T cells in ankylosing spondylitis. TCRdb re-derived calls from the 5' RACE reads in MiXCR, one entry per CDR3 protein. The data show 150,000 or so distinct CDR3 sequences, around a tenth seen once. Specimen: blood, either unsorted or a sorted T cell fraction (not recorded which). The receptors shown here come from a female donor with ankylosing spondylitis or in good health (not recorded which).

This clonotype was detected only a few times. The chain uses TRBV7-6 and TRBJ2-1; D is unclear. Germline V gives CDR1 SGHVS, CDR2 FNYEAQ. The V end lost 5 bases, the J end lost 0 bases, and 14 bases lay between the germline ends. The CDR3 spans 16 residues. CDR3 sequence: CASSRSSVSSYNEQFF. CDR3 coding DNA: TGTGCCAGCAGCCGCTCGAGCGTTAGCTCCTACAATGAGCAGTTCTTC. Supplemented by reference TRBV7-6 and TRBJ2-1, the full variable domain reads GAGVSQSPRYKVTKRGQDVALRCDPISGHVSLYWYRQALGQGPEFLTYFNYEAQQDKSGLPNDRFSAERPEGSISTLTIQRTEQRDSAMYRCASSRSSVSSYNEQFFGPGTRLTVL.

On this clonotype: This clone may be a read error of a much larger clone one base away. This chain connects TRBV11-2 to TRBJ2-1; TRBD2 is a possible D gene (5 bases). CDR1 and CDR2 from the germline V gene are SGHAT and FQNNGV. The V and J ends lost 3 bases and 5 bases respectively, with 14 bases between them. CDR3 length equals 15 residues. The CDR3 bases are TGTGCCAGCAGCTTGGTTGCTAGCAGTAACAATGAGCAGTTCTTC. Amino acids: CASSLVASSNNEQFF.

This chain uses TRBV19 with TRBJ2-7, with 8 positions matching TRBD2. Germline trimming cut 2 bases from V and 3 bases from J; bases unmatched to any gene: 6. Germline CDR1 and CDR2: LNHDA and SQIVND (reference sequence). The CDR3 extends over 15 amino acids. DNA of the CDR3: TGTGCCAGTAGTATATCTAGCGGGTTCTACTACGAGCAGTACTTC. Residues: CASSISSGFYYEQYF. Together with reference TRBV19 and TRBJ2-7, the CDR3 gives the full variable domain: DGGITQSPKYLFRKEGQNVTLSCEQNLNHDAMYWYRQDPGQGLRLIYYSQIVNDFQKGDIAEGYSVSREKKESFPLTVTSAQKNPTAFYLCASSISSGFYYEQYFGPGTRLTVT.

This clonotype has only a few counts. The genes are TRBV29-1 and TRBJ2-7, with 10 bases that match TRBD1. With 4 bases clipped from V and 3 bases from J, the junction kept 9 bases outside the gene matches. The CDR3 has 15 amino acids. CDR1 and CDR2 (germline): SQVTM, ANQGSEA. The CDR3 sequence is CSVVPGTGVFYEQYF. For the CDR3, the DNA is TGCAGCGTTGTTCCCGGGACAGGGGTCTTCTACGAGCAGTACTTC.

This clonotype was seen at least ten times. The gene calls are TRBV4-3 and TRBJ2-1; D remains ambiguous. From germline, CDR1 is LGHNA and CDR2 YSLEER. The CDR3 runs 15 residues. The V and J ends lost 4 bases and 2 bases respectively, with 12 bases between them. CDR3 DNA sequence: TGCGCCAGCAGCCTTCGAGACCCCGCCTACAATGAGCAGTTCTTC. Translated: CASSLRDPAYNEQFF.

In this sample, this clonotype turned up a few times. The chain carries TRBV30 and TRBJ1-6, with no clear D. Deletions cut 2 bases from V and 7 bases from J, with 3 bases between. The CDR3 consists of 11 residues. The germline gives CDR1 GTSNPN, CDR2 SVGIG (reference sequence). The CDR3 reads CAWSFNSPLHF. In DNA, the CDR3 is TGTGCCTGGAGTTTCAATTCACCCCTCCACTTT.

This clonotype was observed many times. The V and J genes are TRBV6-1 and TRBJ2-1, with TRBD2 matching over 11 bases. CDR1 and CDR2 from the germline V gene are MNHNS and SASEGT. The CDR3 runs to 15 residues. V trimming: 5 bases; J trimming: 7 bases; junction bases outside the gene matches: 7. The CDR3 DNA follows: TGTGCCAGCAGTCAGACTAGCGGGGCATGGAATGAGCAGTTCTTC. This sequence encodes CASSQTSGAWNEQFF.

In this sample, this clonotype turned up many times. The chain is built from TRBV24-1 and TRBJ2-1; D might be TRBD2 (5 bases). The CDR3 sequence is 15 residues long. Looked up from germline, CDR1 is KGHDR and CDR2 is SFDVKD. Trimming took off 0 bases at V and 7 bases at J, with 12 bases between the two ends. The CDR3 is CATSDLIASNNEQFF. Here the CDR3 DNA reads TGTGCCACCAGTGATTTGATTGCTAGCAATAATGAGCAGTTCTTC.

The sample holds a few counts of this clonotype. This chain joins TRBV20-1 and TRBJ2-5; 9 bases line up with TRBD1. The CDR3 loop spans 13 amino acids. Looked up from germline, CDR1 is DFQATT and CDR2 is SNEGSKA (reference sequence). With 5 bases clipped from V and 5 bases from J, the junction kept 6 bases outside the gene matches. As DNA, the CDR3 is TGCAGTGCTCCGACAGGGGGATATGAGACCCAGTACTTC. Translation gives CSAPTGGYETQYF.

The CDR3 loop reads CASSHQKGDEKLFF. DNA of the CDR3: TGCGCCAGCAGCCATCAAAAAGGGGATGAAAAACTGTTTTTT. The rearrangement uses TRBV4-3 and TRBJ1-4; D is possibly TRBD1 (5 bases). Deletions cut 3 bases from V and 6 bases from J, with 11 bases between. This CDR3 contains 14 residues. Per the germline V gene, CDR1 is LGHNA and CDR2 is YSLEER.

Only a few counts were recorded for this clonotype. The J gene is TRBJ1-1, the V gene TRBV29-1; no clear D. The CDR3 is 11 residues long. Germline V gene data show CDR1 as SQVTM and CDR2 as ANQGSEA. With 6 bases removed from V and 5 bases from J, the gap between germline ends came to 10 bases. The CDR3 here is CSVERETEAFF. The CDR3, as DNA: TGCAGCGTCGAACGGGAAACTGAAGCTTTCTTT.

This clonotype was recorded at least ten times. CDR3 nucleotides: TGCAGTGCCACCGTACTAGCAGAGAGCACAGATACGCAGTATTTT. This gives the protein CSATVLAESTDTQYF. This chain connects TRBV20-1 to TRBJ2-3; tentative D call: TRBD2 (6 bases). Germline CDR1 is DFQATT and CDR2 is SNEGSKA (reference sequence). This CDR3 comprises 15 residues. Trimming stripped 6 bases from V and 0 bases from J, with 16 bases between.

In its sample, this clonotype was seen many times. The V and J genes are TRBV19 and TRBJ2-1; D is undetermined. The CDR3 has 15 amino acids. Germline V CDR1 and CDR2: LNHDA, SQIVND (reference sequence). Trimming stripped 1 base from V and 0 bases from J, with 7 bases between. DNA for the CDR3: TGTGCCAGTAGTATAGCTGGGGACTCCTACAATGAGCAGTTCTTC. It translates to CASSIAGDSYNEQFF.

This clonotype was seen a few times. This rearrangement joins TRBV27 to TRBJ2-2; the D is unclear. V was shortened by 2 bases and J by 6 bases, with 4 bases between the two germline ends. This CDR3 comprises 12 residues. The germline CDR1 and CDR2 sequences are MNHEY and SMNVEV (reference sequence). The CDR3 here is CASSLQPGELFF. In DNA form, the CDR3 reads TGTGCCAGCAGTTTACAGCCCGGGGAGCTGTTTTTT.

The chain joins TRBV2 to TRBJ2-2; a weak D match, TRBD1 (6 bases). CDR1 SNHLY and CDR2 FYNNEI come from the germline V gene. The CDR3 extends over 12 amino acids. Trimming took off 10 bases at V and 5 bases at J, with 11 bases between the two ends. CDR3: CATYRVTGELFF. CDR3 DNA sequence: TGTGCCACCTACAGGGTTACCGGGGAGCTGTTTTTT.

This clonotype was detected ten times or more. The chain has TRBV6-2 or TRBV6-3 and TRBJ2-1; D not resolved. V shed 4 bases and J shed 7 bases, with 14 bases lying between them. This CDR3 has 14 amino acids. The V gene's germline CDR1 is MNHEY and CDR2 SVGEGT. CDR3 nucleotide sequence: TGTGCCAGCAGTTTCGCACCAGAGAGGAATGAGCAGTTCTTC. Translated: CASSFAPERNEQFF.

The V call is TRBV6-5, the J call TRBJ1-2, with 8 nucleotides matching TRBD1. The J segment lost 6 bases and the V segment lost 2 bases, leaving 8 bases of the junction unmatched. Germline V gene sequence: CDR1 MNHEY, CDR2 SVGAGI. The CDR3 has 15 amino acids. The chain's CDR3 is CASSYVTGEKNGYTF. CDR3 DNA: TGTGCCAGCAGTTACGTGACAGGGGAGAAGAATGGCTACACCTTC.

The V and J genes are TRBV5-6 and TRBJ2-2; D tentatively fits TRBD1 or TRBD2 (5 bases each). CDR3 length equals 13 residues. V lost 2 bases to trimming and J lost 6 bases, with 8 bases between them. Germline CDR1 reads SGHDT; CDR2 reads YYEEEE. CDR3 amino acids: CASSFGTPGELFF. The CDR3 DNA reads as TGTGCCAGCAGCTTTGGGACCCCCGGGGAGCTGTTTTTT.

The table lists this clonotype with a few counts. V is TRBV7-9 and J is TRBJ2-2; 11 nucleotides match TRBD2. The trim removed 6 bases at V and 1 base at J, leaving 7 bases unmatched. Germline assignment: CDR1 SEHNR and CDR2 FQNEAQ (reference sequence). CDR3 length: 17 residues. CDR3 sequence reads: CASRKGGLAENTGELFF. The CDR3 coding sequence is TGTGCCAGCAGAAAGGGGGGACTAGCGGAGAACACCGGGGAGCTGTTTTTT.

This clonotype was seen ten or more times. This chain connects TRBV7-9 to TRBJ2-2, with D possibly being TRBD1 (6 bases). V was clipped by 5 bases and J by 8 bases, with 9 bases between them. Germline V gene data show CDR1 as SEHNR and CDR2 as FQNEAQ (reference sequence). The CDR3 covers 12 residues. The CDR3 sequence: CASSQGTGELFF. CDR3 in DNA: TGTGCCAGCAGCCAAGGGACAGGGGAGCTGTTTTTT.

The chain has TRBV7-2 and TRBJ2-1, with D possibly being TRBD1 (6 bases). The V end lost 1 base, the J end lost 3 bases, and 10 bases lay between the germline ends. The germline V gene encodes CDR1 SGHTA and CDR2 FQGNSA. The CDR3 has 15 residues. The CDR3 nucleotides are TGTGCCAGCAGCTTAGAGGACAGCTACTACAATGAGCAGTTCTTC. Its translation: CASSLEDSYYNEQFF.

This clonotype was recorded only once. Sequence at one end of the junction differs from germline and may be a read error. V usage is TRBV3-1 and J usage is TRBJ2-3; D unresolved. CDR3 length: 12 residues. Germline V CDR1 and CDR2: LGHDT, YNNKEL (reference sequence). The CDR3 here is CASSTHTDSQYF. The CDR3 nucleotides read TGTGCCAGCAGCACCCACACAGATTCGCAGTATTTT.

The V gene is TRBV7-2, the J gene TRBJ2-3; D perhaps matches TRBD2 (5 bases). The CDR3 spans 15 residues. The V end lost 6 bases, the J end lost 0 bases, and 13 bases lay between the germline ends. CDR1 SGHTA and CDR2 FQGNSA come from the germline V gene. The CDR3 loop reads CASSLARTSTDTQYF. In DNA, the CDR3 is TGTGCCAGCAGTCTAGCCCGGACCAGCACAGATACGCAGTATTTT.

This chain connects TRBV10-3 to TRBJ2-1; 14 nucleotides align to TRBD2. This CDR3 has 17 amino acids. Germline trimming cut 9 bases from V and 1 base from J; bases unmatched to any gene: 8. The germline V gene has CDR1 ENHRY and CDR2 SYGVKD. The CDR3 spells CAIAGTSGRSSYNEQFF. Written as DNA, the CDR3 is TGTGCCATAGCCGGGACTAGCGGGAGATCGTCCTACAATGAGCAGTTCTTC.

This clonotype was counted at least ten times. The chain employs TRBV7-9 and TRBJ2-3; the D is unclear. V was pared by 5 bases and J by 2 bases, with 17 bases between. The CDR3 covers 16 residues. Germline CDR1 is SEHNR and CDR2 is FQNEAQ (reference sequence). In nucleotides, the CDR3 is TGTGCCAGCAGCACGGCAGTGTCAGACTTCACAGATACGCAGTATTTT. Translation: CASSTAVSDFTDTQYF. Filled out from reference TRBV7-9 and TRBJ2-3, the complete variable domain reads DTGVSQNPRHKITKRGQNVTFRCDPISEHNRLYWYRQTLGQGPEFLTYFQNEAQLEKSRLLSDRFSAERPKGSFSTLEIQRTEQGDSAMYLCASSTAVSDFTDTQYFGPGTRLTVL.

The rearrangement links TRBV20-1 to TRBJ2-1; D gene unclear. The V end lost 5 bases, the J end lost 0 bases, and 8 bases lay between the germline ends. Germline V gene lookup returns CDR1 DFQATT and CDR2 SNEGSKA (reference sequence). CDR3 length equals 13 residues. The CDR3 nucleotides read TGCAGTGCTCGGGCCAGCTCCTACAATGAGCAGTTCTTC. Protein: CSARASSYNEQFF.

This clonotype was detected ten times or more. The J gene is TRBJ1-2, the V gene TRBV29-1, with D unclear. Germline assignment: CDR1 SQVTM and CDR2 ANQGSEA. The CDR3 sequence is 13 residues long. The ends were cut back, 2 bases at V and 0 bases at J, with 7 bases in the middle. CDR3 bases: TGCAGCGTTGAAACCGGGACTAACTATGGCTACACCTTC. Amino acid sequence: CSVETGTNYGYTF.

This clonotype was counted between two and nine times. The rearrangement links TRBV7-9 to TRBJ2-7, with 12 bases identical to TRBD2. V lost 4 bases and J lost 5; bases outside the gene matches: 6. This CDR3 contains 15 residues. Germline V gene lookup returns CDR1 SEHNR and CDR2 FQNEAQ (reference sequence). CDR3 coding DNA: TGTGCCAGCAGCTCTCCTCTAGCGGGAGGGGACGAGCAGTACTTC. This sequence encodes CASSSPLAGGDEQYF.

This clonotype was counted between two and nine times. The chain is built from TRBV27 and TRBJ1-2; TRBD1 matches 12 bases. The CDR3 runs 15 residues. From germline, CDR1 is MNHEY and CDR2 SMNVEV (reference sequence). The trim removed 5 bases at V and 7 bases at J, leaving 8 bases unmatched. Here the CDR3 reads CASSPLGQGAGGYTF. CDR3 DNA sequence: TGTGCCAGCAGTCCCCTGGGACAGGGGGCGGGTGGCTACACCTTC.

This clonotype has ten or more counts. V and J are TRBV4-3 and TRBJ2-3; the D is unclear. Germline CDR1 LGHNA, CDR2 YSLEER. This CDR3 contains 14 residues. V lost 1 base, J lost 2 bases, and 7 bases lay in between. CDR3 loop: CASSQGENTDTQYF. The CDR3, as DNA: TGCGCCAGCAGCCAAGGGGAAAACACAGATACGCAGTATTTT.

The gene calls are TRBV5-8 and TRBJ1-1; D is ambiguous. The CDR3 has 12 amino acids. V dropped 7 bases and J dropped 1 base, with 8 bases sitting between them. Germline V gives CDR1 SGHTS, CDR2 YDEGEE. DNA for the CDR3: TGTGCCAGCGCGCTGGGGAACACTGAAGCTTTCTTT. Its translation: CASALGNTEAFF.

The CDR3 sequence: CASSSAGGNQETQYF. The CDR3 coding sequence is TGTGCCAGCAGCTCGGCCGGGGGGAACCAAGAGACCCAGTACTTC. The rearrangement joins TRBV7-8 to TRBJ2-5; 7 bases map to TRBD2. This CDR3 is 15 amino acids long. V shed 4 bases and J 0 bases; nucleotides not matched to a gene: 5. Germline V CDR1 and CDR2: SGHVS, FQNEAQ.